These 15 T cell receptor beta chains were all obtained from the same sample, sequenced in a study of CD8+ T cells in alopecia areata (dated by TCRdb to 2017 to 2018). The time point label for this specimen denotes: about 4 weeks on oral tofacitinib. The sample's treatment or condition label, decoded: oral pan-JAK inhibitor, 5-10 mg twice daily. Library construction relied on the immunoSEQ multiplex PCR assay. For TCR sequencing, RNA was extracted from every sample and reverse transcribed into cDNA to serve as template. The table comes from immuneACCESS by way of TCRdb, which keeps in-frame sequences with V and J called. Part of the clones is missing from these tables; in studies checked, under half for an unresolved V gene and the rest for unknown reasons. This sample is represented by about 190,000 clones; roughly three fifths of them were singletons. The ten most abundant clones make up around 0.69% of the sample.

Material: CD4+ T cells sorted from blood, obtained at week 4, from a patient treated with tofacitinib. All receptors come from a human donor with alopecia areata.

This clone was detected once. The V gene is TRBV2, the J gene TRBJ1-5; no definite D call. Germline assignment: CDR1 SNHLY and CDR2 FYNNEI. V dropped 8 bases and J dropped 5 bases, with 13 bases sitting between them. This CDR3 comprises 13 residues. CDR3: CASATNLYQPQHF. CDR3 sequence (DNA): TGTGCCAGCGCTACTAACCTTTATCAGCCCCAGCATTTT.

The rearrangement uses TRBV6-5 and TRBJ1-1; 10 bases map to TRBD1. Germline-derived CDR1 and CDR2 are MNHEY and SVGAGI. V dropped 7 bases and J dropped 3; count of bases not matched to a gene: 8. The CDR3 loop spans 15 amino acids. The CDR3 region is CASIPGQGFYTEAFF. The CDR3 DNA sequence: TGTGCCAGCATCCCGGGACAGGGGTTTTACACTGAAGCTTTCTTT.

The J gene is TRBJ2-1, the V gene TRBV29-1, with D perhaps matching TRBD2 (6 bases). Germline V CDR1 and CDR2: SQVTM, ANQGSEA. The ends were cut back, 5 bases at V and 3 bases at J, with 17 bases in the middle. The CDR3 contains 15 residues. CDR3 amino acids: CSVPPFRGGYNEQFF. DNA of the CDR3: TGCAGCGTTCCCCCCTTTCGGGGAGGCTACAATGAGCAGTTCTTC.

There are a few counts of this clone. The chain is built from TRBV5-1 and TRBJ2-1; maybe TRBD2 (5 bases). CDR1 is SGHRS, CDR2 YFSETQ, per germline. Trimming stripped 0 bases from V and 3 bases from J, with 16 bases between. This CDR3 contains 17 residues. In nucleotides, the CDR3 is TGCGCCAGCAGCTTGGCCAATCGGCTAGCCAGCTACAATGAGCAGTTCTTC. Translating it yields CASSLANRLASYNEQFF.

This clone was observed a single time. V is TRBV5-1 and J is TRBJ1-4; no definite D call. The CDR3 has 14 amino acids. From germline, CDR1 is SGHRS and CDR2 YFSETQ. Trimming cost V 0 bases and J 8 bases, with 11 bases left between them. CDR3 bases: TGCGCCAGCAGCTTGGAAGGGCTCCGGGAAAAACTGTTTTTT. It yields the protein CASSLEGLREKLFF.

Only one count was recorded for this clone. This chain links TRBV30 with TRBJ2-5; 7 bases fit TRBD1. Germline CDR1 GTSNPN, CDR2 SVGIG (reference sequence). This CDR3 has 13 amino acids. V trimming: 1 base; J trimming: 1 base; junction bases outside the gene matches: 0. The CDR3 region is CAWSGQGQETQYF. The CDR3 DNA follows: TGTGCCTGGAGTGGACAGGGCCAAGAGACCCAGTACTTC. The full variable domain, completed using reference TRBV30 and TRBJ2-5, is SQTIHQWPATLVQPVGSPLSLECTVEGTSNPNLYWYRQAAGRGLQLLFYSVGIGQISSEVPQNLSASRPQDRQFILSSKKLLLSDSGFYLCAWSGQGQETQYFGPGTRLLVL.

The V call is TRBV7-2, the J call TRBJ2-1; 9 nucleotides align to TRBD2. Germline loops: CDR1 SGHTA, CDR2 FQGNSA. The CDR3 loop spans 14 amino acids. J lost 9 bases, V lost 3 bases, and 6 bases had no gene match. CDR3 nucleotides: TGTGCCAGCAGCTTTTTAGCGGGAGAAGGTGAGCAGTTCTTC. This sequence encodes CASSFLAGEGEQFF.

The rearrangement joins TRBV30 to TRBJ2-5, with D possibly TRBD1 on 6 matching bases. From germline, CDR1 is GTSNPN and CDR2 SVGIG (reference sequence). The CDR3 length is 12 residues. The germline V and J ends were trimmed by 2 bases and 6 bases, with 10 bases remaining between them. CDR3 in DNA: TGTGCCTGGAGTCCACAGGGTCAGACCCAGTACTTC. This codes for CAWSPQGQTQYF.

J is TRBJ2-3 and V is TRBV4-1; no firm D call. Germline CDR1 reads MGHRA; CDR2 reads YSYEKL. V was cut by 1 base and J by 0 bases, with 5 bases left in between. The CDR3 consists of 14 residues. Here the CDR3 reads CASSQVQSTDTQYF. In DNA form, the CDR3 reads TGCGCCAGCAGCCAAGTTCAGAGCACAGATACGCAGTATTTT.

Only a few counts were recorded for this clone. The rearrangement uses TRBV30 and TRBJ2-6, with unresolved D. The CDR3 contains 15 residues. Germline loops: CDR1 GTSNPN, CDR2 SVGIG (reference sequence). V dropped 0 bases and J dropped 4 bases, with 10 bases sitting between them. CDR3 loop: CAWSVRSGGANVLTF. The CDR3 DNA sequence: TGTGCCTGGAGTGTACGGTCCGGCGGGGCCAACGTCCTGACTTTC.

The chain has TRBV9 and TRBJ2-7; 10 bases align to TRBD1. Germline assignment: CDR1 SGDLS and CDR2 YYNGEE. The ends lost 3 bases at V and 3 bases at J; junction bases unmatched: 3. This CDR3 has 14 amino acids. CDR3 sequence reads: CASSEGQGIYEQYF. The CDR3 DNA sequence: TGTGCCAGCAGCGAGGGACAGGGGATCTACGAGCAGTACTTC. The whole variable domain, remainder taken from reference TRBV9 and TRBJ2-7, is DSGVTQTPKHLITATGQRVTLRCSPRSGDLSVYWYQQSLDQGLQFLIQYYNGEERAKGNILERFSAQQFPDLHSELNLSSLELGDSALYFCASSEGQGIYEQYFGPGTRLTVT.

This clone has just a few counts. This chain uses TRBV7-2 with TRBJ2-2; D may match TRBD1 or TRBD2 (5 bases each). V was trimmed by 1 base and J by 4 bases, leaving 13 bases between them. The CDR3 runs 16 residues. Germline assignment: CDR1 SGHTA and CDR2 FQGNSA. In DNA form, the CDR3 reads TGTGCCAGCAGCTTAGTATTGGGGCGGGCCACCGGGGAGCTGTTTTTT. This translates into CASSLVLGRATGELFF. Full variable domain (missing parts from reference TRBV7-2 and TRBJ2-2): GAGVSQSPSNKVTEKGKDVELRCDPISGHTALYWYRQSLGQGLEFLIYFQGNSAPDKSGLPSDRFSAERTGGSVSTLTIQRTQQEDSAVYLCASSLVLGRATGELFFGEGSRLTVL.

This clone was detected once. The V and J genes are TRBV18 and TRBJ2-7; a weak D match, TRBD1 (5 bases). The V gene lost 0 bases and the J gene lost 2 bases, with 11 bases spanning the gap. In germline, CDR1 is KGHSH, CDR2 LQKENI. This CDR3 is 15 amino acids long. The CDR3 DNA reads as TGTGCCAGCTCACCACCGGCAGGGCAGACCTACGAGCAGTACTTC. It codes for CASSPPAGQTYEQYF.

The gene calls are TRBV29-1 and TRBJ2-1, with 8 bases fitting TRBD2. V lost 5 bases, J lost 6 bases, and 6 bases stayed unmatched. The germline V gene encodes CDR1 SQVTM and CDR2 ANQGSEA. The CDR3 contains 13 residues. The CDR3 DNA follows: TGCAGCGTTTTCAGAGCGGGAGTCAATGAGCAGTTCTTC. This sequence encodes CSVFRAGVNEQFF.

The chain combines TRBV6-5 with TRBJ2-2, with D maybe TRBD1 (6 bases). V was pared by 2 bases and J by 6 bases, with 13 bases between. The CDR3 is made up of 15 amino acids. Germline V gene data show CDR1 as MNHEY and CDR2 as SVGAGI. The CDR3: CASSYVGAPAGELFF. DNA of the CDR3: TGTGCCAGCAGTTACGTGGGGGCGCCGGCCGGGGAGCTGTTTTTT.